This T cell receptor beta chain was captured by sequencing in a study of pediatric ulcerative colitis. The germline V and J ends were trimmed by 6 bases and 3 bases, with 8 bases remaining between them. Germline assignment: CDR1 SQVTM and CDR2 ANQGSEA. The CDR3 has 11 amino acids. One to two pinch biopsies were taken from the rectum during colonoscopy. The assay was immunoSEQ multiplex PCR, and TCRdb's table has in-frame clones only and misses some. This table holds more than 10,000 clones, 70% to 80% found once. The chain is built from TRBV29-1 and TRBJ1-1; possible D gene TRBD1, 6 bases. The sequenced sample consisted of gut tissue. The origin of this receptor is a boy younger than 18 who was a control in a study of pediatric ulcerative colitis. CDR3 DNA sequence: TGCAGCGTCCGGGGGCACACTGAAGCTTTCTTT. Translated, it gives CSVRGHTEAFF.